This T cell receptor (beta chain) derives from a study of T cell repertoires in cytomegalovirus infection. Study-wide results and caveats: Within the response measured ex vivo, HLA-C-restricted CMV-specific TCR beta clonotypes were dominant.

Looked up from germline, CDR1 is SGHTA and CDR2 is FQGNSA. The CDR3 is 16 amino acids. J lost 8 bases, V lost 5 bases, and 12 bases had no gene match. TCRdb reanalysed the reads using MiXCR and keeps one entry per CDR3 protein. This table has approximately 89,000 distinct CDR3 sequences, 20% to 30% appearing once. This clonotype was counted ten times or more. Its antigen is not identified. Material: CD8+ T cells from cultured PBMCs, obtained from culture after CMV antigen stimulation. The receptor comes from a human donor in good health (CMV status not recorded). Some clones in this sample may be carry-over from other donors' samples. The gene calls are TRBV7-2 and TRBJ2-1, with 10 bases matching TRBD1. The CDR3 DNA sequence: TGTGCCAGCAGCCATGGGACAGGGGCCCTAAGCCATGAGCAGTTCTTC. Protein: CASSHGTGALSHEQFF.